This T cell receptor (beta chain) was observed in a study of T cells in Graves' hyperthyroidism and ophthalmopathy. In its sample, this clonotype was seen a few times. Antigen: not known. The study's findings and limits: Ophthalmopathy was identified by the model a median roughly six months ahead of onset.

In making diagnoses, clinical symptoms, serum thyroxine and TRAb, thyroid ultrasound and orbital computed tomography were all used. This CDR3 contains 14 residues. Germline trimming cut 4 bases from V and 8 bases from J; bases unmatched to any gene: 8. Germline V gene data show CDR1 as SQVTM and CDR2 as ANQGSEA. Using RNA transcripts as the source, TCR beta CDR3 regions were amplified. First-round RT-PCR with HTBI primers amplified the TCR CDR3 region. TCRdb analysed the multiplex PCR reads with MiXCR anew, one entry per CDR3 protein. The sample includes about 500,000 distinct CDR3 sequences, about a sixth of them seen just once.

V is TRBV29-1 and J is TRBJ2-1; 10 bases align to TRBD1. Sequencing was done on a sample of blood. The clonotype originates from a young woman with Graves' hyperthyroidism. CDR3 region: CSVVSGTGDDEQFF. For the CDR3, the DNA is TGCAGCGTTGTCAGCGGGACAGGGGACGATGAGCAGTTCTTC.